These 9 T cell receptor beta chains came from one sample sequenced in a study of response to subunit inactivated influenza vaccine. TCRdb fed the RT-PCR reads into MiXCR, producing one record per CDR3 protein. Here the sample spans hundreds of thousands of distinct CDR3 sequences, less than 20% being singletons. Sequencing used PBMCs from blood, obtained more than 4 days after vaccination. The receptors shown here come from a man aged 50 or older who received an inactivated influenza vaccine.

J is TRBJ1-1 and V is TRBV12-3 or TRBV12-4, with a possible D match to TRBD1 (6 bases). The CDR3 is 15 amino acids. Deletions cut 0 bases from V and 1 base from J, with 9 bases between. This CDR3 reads CASSLAGARNTEAFF. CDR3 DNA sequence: TGTGCCAGCAGTTTAGCGGGGGCGCGGAACACTGAAGCTTTCTTT.

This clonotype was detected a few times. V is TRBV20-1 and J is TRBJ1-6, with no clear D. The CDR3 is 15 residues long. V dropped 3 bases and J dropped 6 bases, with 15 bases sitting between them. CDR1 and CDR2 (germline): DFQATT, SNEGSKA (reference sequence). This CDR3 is CSASVAATFNSPLHF. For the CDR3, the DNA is TGCAGTGCTAGTGTGGCAGCCACTTTTAATTCACCCCTCCACTTT.

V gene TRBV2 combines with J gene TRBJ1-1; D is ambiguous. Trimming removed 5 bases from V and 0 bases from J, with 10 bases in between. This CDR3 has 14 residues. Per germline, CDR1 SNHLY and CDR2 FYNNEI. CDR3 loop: CASSPQLMNTEAFF. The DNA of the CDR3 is TGTGCCAGCAGTCCCCAGCTCATGAACACTGAAGCTTTCTTT.

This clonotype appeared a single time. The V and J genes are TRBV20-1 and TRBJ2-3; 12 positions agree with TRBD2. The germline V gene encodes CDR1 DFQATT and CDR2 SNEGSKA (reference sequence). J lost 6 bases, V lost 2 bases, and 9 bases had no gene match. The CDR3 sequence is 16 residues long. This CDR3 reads CSARTATSGRMDTQYF. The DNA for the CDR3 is TGCAGTGCTAGAACAGCGACTAGCGGGAGAATGGATACGCAGTATTTT.

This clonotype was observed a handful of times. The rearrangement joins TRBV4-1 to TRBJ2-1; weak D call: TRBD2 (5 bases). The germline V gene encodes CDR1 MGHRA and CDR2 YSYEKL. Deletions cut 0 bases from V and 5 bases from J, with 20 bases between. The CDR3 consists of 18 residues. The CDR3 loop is CASSQDESRWVGDNEQFF. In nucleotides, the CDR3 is TGCGCCAGCAGCCAAGATGAGTCCCGGTGGGTCGGGGACAATGAGCAGTTCTTC.

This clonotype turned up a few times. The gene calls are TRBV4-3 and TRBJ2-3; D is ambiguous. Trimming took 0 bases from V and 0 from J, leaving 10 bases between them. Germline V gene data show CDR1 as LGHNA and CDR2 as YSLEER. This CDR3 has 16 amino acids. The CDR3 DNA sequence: TGCGCCAGCAGCCAAGATCCCCTCGACAGCACAGATACGCAGTATTTT. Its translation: CASSQDPLDSTDTQYF.

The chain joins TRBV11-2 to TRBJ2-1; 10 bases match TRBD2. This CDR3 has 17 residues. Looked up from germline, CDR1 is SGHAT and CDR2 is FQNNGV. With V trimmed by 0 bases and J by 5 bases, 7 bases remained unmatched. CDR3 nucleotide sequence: TGTGCCAGCAGCTTAGAAGGGACTAGCGAAGACGACAATGAGCAGTTCTTC. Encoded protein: CASSLEGTSEDDNEQFF. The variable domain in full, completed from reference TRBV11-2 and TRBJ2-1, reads EAGVAQSPRYKIIEKRQSVAFWCNPISGHATLYWYQQILGQGPKLLIQFQNNGVVDDSQLPKDRFSAERLKGVDSTLKIQPAKLEDSAVYLCASSLEGTSEDDNEQFFGPGTRLTVL.

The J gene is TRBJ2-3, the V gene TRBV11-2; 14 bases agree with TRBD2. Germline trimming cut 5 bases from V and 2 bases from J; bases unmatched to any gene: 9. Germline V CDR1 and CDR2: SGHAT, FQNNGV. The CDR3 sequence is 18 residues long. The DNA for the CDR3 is TGTGCCAGCAGCCCAGCTGGGACTAGCGGGAGTTCCACAGATACGCAGTATTTT. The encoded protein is CASSPAGTSGSSTDTQYF.

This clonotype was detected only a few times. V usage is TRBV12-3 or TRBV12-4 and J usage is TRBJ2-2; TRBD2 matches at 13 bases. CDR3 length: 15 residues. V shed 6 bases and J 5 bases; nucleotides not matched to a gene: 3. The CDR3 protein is CASSRGLAGTGELFF. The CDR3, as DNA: TGTGCCAGCAGCCGGGGACTAGCGGGGACCGGGGAGCTGTTTTTT.